The rows below give T cell receptor beta chains drawn from one sample of a study of blood T cell repertoires in COVID-19. The assay was immunoSEQ multiplex PCR, and TCRdb's table has in-frame clones only and misses some. The sample includes more than 250,000 clones, around four fifths of them seen just once. The sequencing input was peripheral blood. The receptors were sampled from a woman between 45 and 60 years old with acute or convalescent COVID-19. The CDR3 runs from the conserved cysteine through the conserved F or W. The order of the fields is D gene, clone size, J gene, V gene, CDR3 DNA, CDR3 protein. The D gene is left open where the match is weak. Part of the rows lack a size; the others show once, few, many or a class for expanded clones.

TRBD1 . TRBJ2-1 TRBV25-1 TGTGCCAGCAGTGAAAACAGGGGGCTTGGCAATGAGCAGTTCTTC CASSENRGLGNEQFF
. . TRBJ1-2 TRBV10-1 TGCGCCAGCAGTGAGGCGCAGGGAGGAGGCTACACCTTC CASSEAQGGGYTF
TRBD2 few TRBJ2-7 TRBV12-3/TRBV12-4 TGTGCCAGCAGTTTGCTAGCGGGCTGGGAGCAGTACTTC CASSLLAGWEQYF
TRBD1 . TRBJ2-7 TRBV25-1 TGTGCCAGCAGTGAGCCAGGGGGAGTTTCGAGTGAGCAGTACTTC CASSEPGGVSSEQYF
TRBD2 . TRBJ2-1 TRBV30 TGTGCCTGGACGAGCGGGAGCTCCTACAATGAGCAGTTCTTC CAWTSGSSYNEQFF
. once TRBJ1-1 TRBV5-8 TGTGCCAGCAGCTTGTTGCAGGGGAACACTGAAGCTTTCTTT CASSLLQGNTEAFF
. . TRBJ2-3 TRBV9 TGTGCCAGCAGCGTCACCAGTCAGGGGAGCACAGATACGCAGTATTTT CASSVTSQGSTDTQYF
. . TRBJ1-2 TRBV21-1 TGTGCCACCCTCGGTGTGAGAGACACCTTC CATLGVRDTF
. . TRBJ2-6 TRBV9 TGTGCCAGCAGGGATGGGGGGTCTGGGGCCAACGTCCTGACTTTC CASRDGGSGANVLTF
. . TRBJ1-1 TRBV6-5 TGTGCCAGCGGCCACATGAACACTGAAGCTTTCTTT CASGHMNTEAFF
. . TRBJ1-2 TRBV3-1/TRBV3-2 TGTGCCAGCAGCCAAAGCAGGGCAGACGGCTACACCTTC CASSQSRADGYTF
. few TRBJ1-3 TRBV10-3 TGTGCCATCAGTGAGCTGAAGAGCTCTGGAAACACCATATATTTT CAISELKSSGNTIYF
. . TRBJ2-3 TRBV19 TGTGCCAGTAGTAACTTCCTTGACAGTACAGATACGCAGTATTTT CASSNFLDSTDTQYF
. . TRBJ2-6 TRBV7-9 TGTGCCAGCAGCAAAGCCATAGACCGGGCTGGGGCCAACGTCCTGACTTTC CASSKAIDRAGANVLTF
. . TRBJ1-1 TRBV13 TGTGCCAGCAGCTCCGCCCAGGGTAACACTGAAGCTTTCTTT CASSSAQGNTEAFF
. . TRBJ1-2 TRBV2 TGTGCCAGCAGTGAAGAGGGGTTAGTCTTCGGCTACACCTTC CASSEEGLVFGYTF
TRBD2 few TRBJ2-5 TRBV27 TGTGCCAGCAGTCCATCTAGCGGGGGAACGCCCCAGTACTTC CASSPSSGGTPQYF
. . TRBJ2-1 TRBV7-7 TGTGCCAGCAGCACGGGACTCCACAATGAGCAGTTCTTC CASSTGLHNEQFF
TRBD1 . TRBJ1-4 TRBV10-3 TGTGCCATCCCAAGGGGGCAGGATGAAAAACTGTTTTTT CAIPRGQDEKLFF
TRBD1 few TRBJ2-7 TRBV5-4 TGTGCCAGCAGCGGGGCGACAGGGACCTACGAGCAGTACTTC CASSGATGTYEQYF
TRBD1 . TRBJ1-2 TRBV28 TGTGCCAGCACCCCCTTGGGGACAGACCAATATGGCTACACCTTC CASTPLGTDQYGYTF
. . TRBJ1-2 TRBV27 TGTGCCACTGCCAAGGCGGCGGGACGGCATGGCTACACCTTC CATAKAAGRHGYTF
. . TRBJ2-7 TRBV4-2 TGTGCCAGCAGCCAAGAACTCACAGCGGGCTCCTACGAGCAGTACTTC CASSQELTAGSYEQYF
. . TRBJ2-2 TRBV12-3/TRBV12-4 TGTGCCACCTTGAGTAACACCGGGGAGCTGTTTTTT CATLSNTGELFF
TRBD1 . TRBJ2-7 TRBV5-1 TGCGCCAGCAGCTTGGTAGGGACAGGGGGATACGAGCAGTACTTC CASSLVGTGGYEQYF
TRBD2 . TRBJ2-1 TRBV6-1 TGTGCCAGCAGAGAAGCGGGAGGCTACAATGAGCAGTTCTTC CASREAGGYNEQFF
TRBD2 . TRBJ2-5 TRBV6-2/TRBV6-3 TGTGCCAGCAGTACACGGACTAGCGGGAGCAACCAAGAGACCCAGTACTTC CASSTRTSGSNQETQYF
. . TRBJ1-2 TRBV10-2 TGCGCCAGCAGCCAAACTGGGAGTCTAATCCTTTTTTACTATGGCTACACCTTC CASSQTGSLILFYYGYTF
TRBD2 . TRBJ2-1 TRBV6-5 TGTGCCAGCATCGGGAGTAGCGGGAGCAATGAGCAGTTCTTC CASIGSSGSNEQFF
TRBD1 . TRBJ2-2 TRBV30 TGTGCCTGGAGTCCTGCATCGGGACAGGGAAAGACCGGGGAGCTGTTTTTT CAWSPASGQGKTGELFF
. . TRBJ2-2 TRBV6-5 TGTGCCAGCAGTTATTTTTCGGGGGCGAACACCGGGGAGCTGTTTTTT CASSYFSGANTGELFF
. . TRBJ2-2 TRBV6-5 TGTGCCAGCAGCAGGGACATAGGAGGGGAGCTGTTTTTT CASSRDIGGELFF
. few TRBJ1-2 TRBV27 TGTGCCAGCAGTTTAAATACTTTCTATGGCTACACCTTC CASSLNTFYGYTF